This T cell receptor beta chain came from a study of Ad26.COV2.S vaccination and SARS-CoV-2 variants. Looking at the study overall: Recipients of Ad26.COV2.S got it intramuscularly, once or twice 56 days apart.

To note about this clone: Its antigen remains unknown.

The CDR3 is made up of 15 amino acids. J was trimmed by 0 bases and V by 9 bases; bases with no gene match: 4. Per germline, CDR1 MDHEN and CDR2 SYDVKM. Findings and limits, study-wide: The TCR-based breadth and depth measures might underestimate overall T cell responses.

Profiling relied on immunoSEQ multiplex PCR, and the TCRdb table lists in-frame clones only, not all of them. The table lists around 400,000 clones, approximately 91% of them singletons. As to treatment: about 20 received Ad26.COV2.S at low or high dose, single or two shots; 5 received placebo; per-sample allocation not given. Collection of the samples took place on day 63 after the first injection of vaccine or placebo. This TCR was recovered from a person aged 18-65 years who received the Ad26.COV2.S COVID-19 vaccine or a placebo. This material consisted of peripheral blood, taken in a trial of Ad26.COV2.S vaccine versus placebo. The chain joins TRBV28 to TRBJ2-1; TRBD2 aligns across 11 bases. CDR3: CASSTSGVSYNEQFF. The CDR3 bases are TGTGCCAGTTCGACTAGCGGGGTCTCCTACAATGAGCAGTTCTTC.